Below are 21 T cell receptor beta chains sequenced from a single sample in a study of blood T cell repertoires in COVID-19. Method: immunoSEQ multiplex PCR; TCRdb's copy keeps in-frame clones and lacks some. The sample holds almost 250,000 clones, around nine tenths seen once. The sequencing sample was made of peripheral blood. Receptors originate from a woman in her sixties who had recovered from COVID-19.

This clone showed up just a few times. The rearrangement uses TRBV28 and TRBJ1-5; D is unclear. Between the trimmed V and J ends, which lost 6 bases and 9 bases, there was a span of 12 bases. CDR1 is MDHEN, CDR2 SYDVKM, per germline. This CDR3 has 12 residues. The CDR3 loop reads CASRVGSGPQHF. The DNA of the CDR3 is TGTGCCAGCAGGGTTGGGAGTGGGCCCCAGCATTTT.

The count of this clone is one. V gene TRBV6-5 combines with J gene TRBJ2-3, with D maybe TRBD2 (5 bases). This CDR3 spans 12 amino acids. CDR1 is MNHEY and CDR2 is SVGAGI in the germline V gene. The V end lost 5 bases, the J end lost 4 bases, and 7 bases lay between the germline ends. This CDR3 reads CASSQRADTQYF. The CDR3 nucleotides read TGTGCCAGCAGTCAGAGGGCAGATACGCAGTATTTT.

The CDR3 loop is CASSRRGQSYNEQFF. The CDR3 DNA reads as TGTGCCAGCAGCCGACGGGGACAGAGCTACAATGAGCAGTTCTTC. The chain employs TRBV11-3 and TRBJ2-1; 7 bases agree with TRBD1. With V trimmed by 5 bases and J by 3 bases, 7 bases remained unmatched. The CDR3 has 15 amino acids. Germline CDR1 is SGHNT and CDR2 is YENEEA.

CDR3 in amino acids: CASSPIKGEGTGELFF. CDR3 sequence (DNA): TGTGCCAGCAGCCCAATTAAGGGGGAGGGCACCGGGGAGCTGTTTTTT. The chain couples TRBV3-1 (or the pseudogene TRBV3-2) to TRBJ2-2, with a weak D call TRBD2 (7 bases). Trimming cost V 4 bases and J 4 bases, with 16 bases left between them. The CDR3 spans 16 residues. Germline assignment: CDR1 LGHDT and CDR2 YNNKEL (reference sequence).

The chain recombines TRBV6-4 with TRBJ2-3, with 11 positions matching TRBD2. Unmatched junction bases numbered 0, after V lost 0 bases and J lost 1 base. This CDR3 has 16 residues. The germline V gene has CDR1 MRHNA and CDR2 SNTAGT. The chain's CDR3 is CASSDSTSGGTDTQYF. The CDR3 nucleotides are TGTGCCAGCAGTGACTCGACTAGCGGGGGCACAGATACGCAGTATTTT.

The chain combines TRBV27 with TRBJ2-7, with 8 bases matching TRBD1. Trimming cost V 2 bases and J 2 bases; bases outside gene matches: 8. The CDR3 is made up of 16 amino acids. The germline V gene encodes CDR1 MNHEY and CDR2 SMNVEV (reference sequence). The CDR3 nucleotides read TGTGCCAGCAGTTTAACAGGGGGGATACCTACCTACGAGCAGTACTTC. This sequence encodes CASSLTGGIPTYEQYF.

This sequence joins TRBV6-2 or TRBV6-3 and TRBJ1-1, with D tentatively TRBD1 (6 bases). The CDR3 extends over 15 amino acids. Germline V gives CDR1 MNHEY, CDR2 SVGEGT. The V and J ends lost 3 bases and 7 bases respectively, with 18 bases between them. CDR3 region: CASSYSPGERGEAFF. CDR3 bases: TGTGCCAGCAGTTATTCCCCAGGGGAACGAGGTGAAGCTTTCTTT.

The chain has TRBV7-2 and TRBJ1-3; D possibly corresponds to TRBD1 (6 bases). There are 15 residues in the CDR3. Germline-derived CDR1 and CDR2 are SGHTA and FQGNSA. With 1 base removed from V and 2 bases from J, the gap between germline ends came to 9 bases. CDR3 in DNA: TGTGCCAGCAGCTTAGACCCAGGGGCTGGAAACACCATATATTTT. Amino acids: CASSLDPGAGNTIYF.

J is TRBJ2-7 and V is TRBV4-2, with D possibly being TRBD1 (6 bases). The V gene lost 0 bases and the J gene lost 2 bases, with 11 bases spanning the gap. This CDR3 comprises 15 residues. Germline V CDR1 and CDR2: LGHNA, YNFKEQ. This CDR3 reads CASSQDLQGPYEQYF. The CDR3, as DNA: TGTGCCAGCAGCCAAGATCTACAGGGACCCTACGAGCAGTACTTC.

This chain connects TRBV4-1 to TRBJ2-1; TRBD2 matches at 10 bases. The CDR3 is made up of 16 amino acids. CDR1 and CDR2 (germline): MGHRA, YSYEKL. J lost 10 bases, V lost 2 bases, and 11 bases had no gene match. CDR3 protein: CASSQTAGGTPSEQFF. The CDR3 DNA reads TGCGCCAGCAGCCAAACAGCGGGGGGGACCCCCTCGGAGCAGTTCTTC.

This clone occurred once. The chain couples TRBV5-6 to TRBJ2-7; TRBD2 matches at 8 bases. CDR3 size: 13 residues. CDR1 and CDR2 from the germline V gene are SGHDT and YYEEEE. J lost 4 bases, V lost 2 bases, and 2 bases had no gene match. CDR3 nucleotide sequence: TGTGCCAGCAGCTTACGCGGGGGGTACGAGCAGTACTTC. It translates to CASSLRGGYEQYF.

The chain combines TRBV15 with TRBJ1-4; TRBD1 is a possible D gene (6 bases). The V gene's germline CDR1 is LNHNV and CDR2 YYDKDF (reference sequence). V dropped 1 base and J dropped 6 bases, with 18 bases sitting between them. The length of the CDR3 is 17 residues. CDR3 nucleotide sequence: TGTGCCACCAGCAGAGTCTCGGCGGCGAGGGGGTATGAAAAACTGTTTTTT. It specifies CATSRVSAARGYEKLFF.

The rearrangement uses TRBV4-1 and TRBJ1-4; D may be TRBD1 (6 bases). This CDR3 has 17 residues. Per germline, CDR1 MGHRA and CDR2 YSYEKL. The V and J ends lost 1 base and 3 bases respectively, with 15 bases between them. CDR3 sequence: CASSQGRLTGSNEKLFF. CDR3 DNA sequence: TGCGCCAGCAGCCAAGGTCGGTTGACAGGCTCTAATGAAAAACTGTTTTTT.

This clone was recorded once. The CDR3 DNA follows: TGTGCCAGCAGTCTCAGGACCGCGGGGATGTACGAGCAGTACTTC. As protein: CASSLRTAGMYEQYF. The chain employs TRBV3-1 (or the pseudogene TRBV3-2) and TRBJ2-7, with D perhaps matching TRBD2 (6 bases). The germline V gene has CDR1 LGHDT and CDR2 YNNKEL (reference sequence). CDR3 length equals 15 residues. V was cut by 6 bases and J by 4 bases, with 19 bases left in between.

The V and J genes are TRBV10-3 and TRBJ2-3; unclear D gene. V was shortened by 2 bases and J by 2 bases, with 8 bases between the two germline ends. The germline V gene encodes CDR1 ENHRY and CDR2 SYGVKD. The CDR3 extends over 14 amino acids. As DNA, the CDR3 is TGTGCCATCAGTGAGAGAGCGCTCACAGATACGCAGTATTTT. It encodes CAISERALTDTQYF.

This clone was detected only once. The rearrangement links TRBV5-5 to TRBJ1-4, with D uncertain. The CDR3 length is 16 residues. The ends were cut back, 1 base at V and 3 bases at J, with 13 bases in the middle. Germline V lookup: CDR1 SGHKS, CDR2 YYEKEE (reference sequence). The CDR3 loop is CASSLSPVSANEKLFF. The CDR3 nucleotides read TGTGCCAGCAGCTTGTCTCCGGTTTCCGCTAATGAAAAACTGTTTTTT. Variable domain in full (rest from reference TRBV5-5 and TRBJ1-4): DAGVTQSPTHLIKTRGQQVTLRCSPISGHKSVSWYQQVLGQGPQFIFQYYEKEERGRGNFPDRFSARQFPNYSSELNVNALLLGDSALYLCASSLSPVSANEKLFFGSGTQLSVL.

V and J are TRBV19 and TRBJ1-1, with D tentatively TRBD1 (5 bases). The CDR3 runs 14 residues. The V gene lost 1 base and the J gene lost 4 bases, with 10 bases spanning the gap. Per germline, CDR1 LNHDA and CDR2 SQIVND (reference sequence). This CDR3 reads CASSIGPQGTEAFF. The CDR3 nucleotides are TGTGCCAGTAGTATAGGTCCCCAGGGCACTGAAGCTTTCTTT.

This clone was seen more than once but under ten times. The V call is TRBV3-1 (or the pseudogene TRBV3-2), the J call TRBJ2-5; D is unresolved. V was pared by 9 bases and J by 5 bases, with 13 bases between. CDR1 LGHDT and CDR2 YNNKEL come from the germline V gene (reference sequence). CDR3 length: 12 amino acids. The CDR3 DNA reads TGTGCCAGTGAGACTGTTGGGGAGACCCAGTACTTC. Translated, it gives CASETVGETQYF.

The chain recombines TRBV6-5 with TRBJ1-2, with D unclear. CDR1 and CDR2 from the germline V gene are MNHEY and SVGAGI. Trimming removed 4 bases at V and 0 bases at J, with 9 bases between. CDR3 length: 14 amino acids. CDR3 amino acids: CASSSPKTNYGYTF. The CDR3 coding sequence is TGTGCCAGCAGTTCCCCTAAAACTAACTATGGCTACACCTTC.

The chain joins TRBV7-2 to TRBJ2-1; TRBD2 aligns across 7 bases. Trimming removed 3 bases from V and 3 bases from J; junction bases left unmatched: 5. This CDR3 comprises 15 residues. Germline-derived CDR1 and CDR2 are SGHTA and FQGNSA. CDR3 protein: CASSLWLADYNEQFF. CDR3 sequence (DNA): TGTGCCAGCAGCTTGTGGCTAGCGGACTACAATGAGCAGTTCTTC.

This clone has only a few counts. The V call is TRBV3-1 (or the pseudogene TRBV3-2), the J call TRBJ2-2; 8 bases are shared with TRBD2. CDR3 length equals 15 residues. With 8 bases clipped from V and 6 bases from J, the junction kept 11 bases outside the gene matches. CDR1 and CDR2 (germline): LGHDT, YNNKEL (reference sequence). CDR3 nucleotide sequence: TGTGCCAGCGGGAGCCGGGGGGGCCCAGCCGGGGAGCTGTTTTTT. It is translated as CASGSRGGPAGELFF.